The T cell receptor beta chain under discussion was sequenced for a study of blood T cell repertoires in COVID-19. Study background: Sites in the United States, Italy and Spain provided acute and convalescent COVID-19 samples. Sample material is recorded as cDNA or gDNA derived from T cells, B-cell-depleted T cells, or PBMCs.

J lost 2 bases, V lost 2 bases, and 10 bases had no gene match. This CDR3 is built from 17 residues. CDR1 SGHRS and CDR2 YFSETQ come from the germline V gene. The repertoire was sequenced with immunoSEQ multiplex PCR; TCRdb's copy has only in-frame clones and lacks some. The sample shows about 210,000 clones, roughly 75% of them seen only once. Material for sequencing was peripheral blood. The gene calls are TRBV5-1 and TRBJ1-1, with 9 bases matching TRBD1. This clonotype was sampled from a woman in her 70s with acute or convalescent COVID-19. The CDR3 reads CASSLTGTGTVNTEAFF. The CDR3 DNA follows: TGCGCCAGCAGCTTAACCGGGACAGGGACTGTTAACACTGAAGCTTTCTTT. The variable domain in full, completed from reference TRBV5-1 and TRBJ1-1, reads KAGVTQTPRYLIKTRGQQVTLSCSPISGHRSVSWYQQTPGQGLQFLFEYFSETQRNKGNFPGRFSGRQFSNSRSEMNVSTLELGDSALYLCASSLTGTGTVNTEAFFGQGTRLTVV.